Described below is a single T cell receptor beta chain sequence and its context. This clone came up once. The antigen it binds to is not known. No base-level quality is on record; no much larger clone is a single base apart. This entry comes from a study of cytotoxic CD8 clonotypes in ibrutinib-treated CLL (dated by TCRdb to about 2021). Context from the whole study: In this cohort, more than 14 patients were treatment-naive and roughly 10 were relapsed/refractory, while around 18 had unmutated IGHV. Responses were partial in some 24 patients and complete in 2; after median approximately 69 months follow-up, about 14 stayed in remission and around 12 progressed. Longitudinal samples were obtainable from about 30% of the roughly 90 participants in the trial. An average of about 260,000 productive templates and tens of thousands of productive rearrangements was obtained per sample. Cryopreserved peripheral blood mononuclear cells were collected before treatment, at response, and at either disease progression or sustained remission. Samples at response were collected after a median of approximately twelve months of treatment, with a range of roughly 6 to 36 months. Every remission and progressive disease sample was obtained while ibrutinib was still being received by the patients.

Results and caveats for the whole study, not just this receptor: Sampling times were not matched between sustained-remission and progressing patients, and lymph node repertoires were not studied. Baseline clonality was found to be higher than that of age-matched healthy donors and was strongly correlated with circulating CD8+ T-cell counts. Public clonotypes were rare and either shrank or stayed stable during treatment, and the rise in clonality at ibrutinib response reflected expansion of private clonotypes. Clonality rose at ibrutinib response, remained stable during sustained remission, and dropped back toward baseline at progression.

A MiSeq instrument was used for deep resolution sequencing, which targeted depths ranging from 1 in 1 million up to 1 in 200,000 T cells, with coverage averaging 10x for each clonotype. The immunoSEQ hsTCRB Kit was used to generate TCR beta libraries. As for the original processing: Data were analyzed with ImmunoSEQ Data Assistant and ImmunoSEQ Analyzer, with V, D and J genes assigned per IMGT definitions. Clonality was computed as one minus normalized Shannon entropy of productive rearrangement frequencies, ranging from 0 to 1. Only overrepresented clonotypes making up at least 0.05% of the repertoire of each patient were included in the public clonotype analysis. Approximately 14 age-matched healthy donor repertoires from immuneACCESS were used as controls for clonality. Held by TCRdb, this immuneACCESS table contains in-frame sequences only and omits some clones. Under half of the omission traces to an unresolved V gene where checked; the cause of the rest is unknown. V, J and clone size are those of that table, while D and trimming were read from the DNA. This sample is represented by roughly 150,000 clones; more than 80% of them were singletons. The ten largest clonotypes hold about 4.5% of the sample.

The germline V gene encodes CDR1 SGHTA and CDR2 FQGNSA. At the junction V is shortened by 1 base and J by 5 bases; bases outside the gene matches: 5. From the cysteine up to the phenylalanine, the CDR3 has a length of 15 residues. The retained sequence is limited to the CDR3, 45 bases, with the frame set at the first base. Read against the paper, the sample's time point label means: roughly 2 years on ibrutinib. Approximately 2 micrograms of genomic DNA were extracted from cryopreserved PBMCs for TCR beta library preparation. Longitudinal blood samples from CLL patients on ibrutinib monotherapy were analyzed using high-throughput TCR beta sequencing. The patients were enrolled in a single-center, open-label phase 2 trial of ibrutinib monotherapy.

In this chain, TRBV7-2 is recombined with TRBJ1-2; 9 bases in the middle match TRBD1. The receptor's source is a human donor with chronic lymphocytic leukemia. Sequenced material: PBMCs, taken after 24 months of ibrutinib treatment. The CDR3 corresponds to CASSLDYRGQYGYTF. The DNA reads TGTGCCAGCAGCTTAGATTACAGGGGGCAGTATGGCTACACCTTC.